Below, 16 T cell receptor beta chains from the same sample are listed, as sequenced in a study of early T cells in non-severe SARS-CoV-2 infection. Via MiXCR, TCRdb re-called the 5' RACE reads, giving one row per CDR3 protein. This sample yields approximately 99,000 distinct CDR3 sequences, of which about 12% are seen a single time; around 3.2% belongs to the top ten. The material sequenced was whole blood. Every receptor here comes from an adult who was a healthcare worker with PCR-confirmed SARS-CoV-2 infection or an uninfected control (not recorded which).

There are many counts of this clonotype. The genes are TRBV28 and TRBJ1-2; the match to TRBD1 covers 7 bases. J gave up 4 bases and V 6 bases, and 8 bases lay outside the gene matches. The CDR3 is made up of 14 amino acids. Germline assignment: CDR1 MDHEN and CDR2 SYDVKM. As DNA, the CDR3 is TGTGCCAGCAGCCGGGACAGCGGGTTCTATGGCTACACCTTC. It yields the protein CASSRDSGFYGYTF.

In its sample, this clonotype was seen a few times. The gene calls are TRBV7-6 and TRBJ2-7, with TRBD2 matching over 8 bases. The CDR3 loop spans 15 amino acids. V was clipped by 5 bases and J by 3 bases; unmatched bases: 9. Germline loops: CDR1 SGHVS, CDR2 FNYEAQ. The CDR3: CASSAPPSGGYEQYF. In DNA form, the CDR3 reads TGTGCCAGCAGCGCCCCCCCCAGCGGGGGCTACGAGCAGTACTTC.

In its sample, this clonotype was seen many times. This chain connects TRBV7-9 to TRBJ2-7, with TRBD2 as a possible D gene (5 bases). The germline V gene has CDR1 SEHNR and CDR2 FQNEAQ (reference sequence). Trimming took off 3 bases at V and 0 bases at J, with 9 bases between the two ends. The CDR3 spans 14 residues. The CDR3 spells CASSFEGSSYEQYF. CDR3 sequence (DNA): TGTGCCAGCAGCTTCGAGGGAAGCTCCTACGAGCAGTACTTC.

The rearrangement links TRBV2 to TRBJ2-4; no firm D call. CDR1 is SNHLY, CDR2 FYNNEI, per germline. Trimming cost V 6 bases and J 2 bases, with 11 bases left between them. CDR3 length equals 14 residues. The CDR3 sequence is CASSKGMTKNIQYF. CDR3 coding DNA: TGTGCCAGCAGCAAGGGTATGACCAAAAACATTCAGTACTTC.

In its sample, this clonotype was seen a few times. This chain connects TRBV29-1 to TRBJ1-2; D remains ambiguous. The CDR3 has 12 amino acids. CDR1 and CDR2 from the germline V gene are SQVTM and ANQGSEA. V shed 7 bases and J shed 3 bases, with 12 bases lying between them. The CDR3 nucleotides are TGCAGCGCTGGCGGACTCGACTATGGCTACACCTTC. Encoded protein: CSAGGLDYGYTF.

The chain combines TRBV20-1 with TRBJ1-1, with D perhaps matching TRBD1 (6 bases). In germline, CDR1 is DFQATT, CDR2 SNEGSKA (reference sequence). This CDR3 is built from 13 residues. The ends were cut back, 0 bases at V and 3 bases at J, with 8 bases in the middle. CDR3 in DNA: TGCAGTGCTAGAGACTACAGGGACACTGAAGCTTTCTTT. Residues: CSARDYRDTEAFF.

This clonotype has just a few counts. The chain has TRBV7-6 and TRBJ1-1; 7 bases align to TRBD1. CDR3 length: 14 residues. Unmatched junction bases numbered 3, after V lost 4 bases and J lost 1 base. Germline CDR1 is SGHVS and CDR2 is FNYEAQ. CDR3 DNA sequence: TGTGCCAGCAGCTCAAGGACAGGGAACACTGAAGCTTTCTTT. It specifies CASSSRTGNTEAFF.

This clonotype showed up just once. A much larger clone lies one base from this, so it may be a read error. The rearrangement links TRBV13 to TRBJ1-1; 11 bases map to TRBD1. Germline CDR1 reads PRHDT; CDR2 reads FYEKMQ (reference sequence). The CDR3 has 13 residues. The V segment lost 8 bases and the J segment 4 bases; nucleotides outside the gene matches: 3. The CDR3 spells CASLGQGVTEAFF. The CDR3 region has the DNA TGTGCCAGCCTGGGACAGGGGGTCACTGAAGCTTTCTTT.

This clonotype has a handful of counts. CDR3 residues: CASSPLLGPSGAYNEQFF. The CDR3 region has the DNA TGTGCCAGCAGCCCCCTCCTAGGGCCCTCAGGCGCCTACAATGAGCAGTTCTTC. The rearrangement uses TRBV6-5 and TRBJ2-1, with D uncertain. With 6 bases removed from V and 2 bases from J, the gap between germline ends came to 23 bases. The CDR3 loop spans 18 amino acids. Germline CDR1 reads MNHEY; CDR2 reads SVGAGI.

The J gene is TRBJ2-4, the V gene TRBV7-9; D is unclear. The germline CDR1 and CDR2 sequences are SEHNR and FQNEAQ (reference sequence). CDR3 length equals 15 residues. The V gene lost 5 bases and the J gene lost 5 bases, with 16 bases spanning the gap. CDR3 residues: CASSPPEQAQNIQYF. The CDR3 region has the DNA TGTGCCAGCAGCCCCCCCGAGCAGGCCCAAAACATTCAGTACTTC.

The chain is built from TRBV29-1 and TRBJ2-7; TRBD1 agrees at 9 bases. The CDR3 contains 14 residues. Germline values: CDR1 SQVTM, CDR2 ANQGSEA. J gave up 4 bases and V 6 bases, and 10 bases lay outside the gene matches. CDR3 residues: CSVAMSGTGYEQYF. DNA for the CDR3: TGCAGCGTGGCCATGTCCGGGACAGGGTACGAGCAGTACTTC.

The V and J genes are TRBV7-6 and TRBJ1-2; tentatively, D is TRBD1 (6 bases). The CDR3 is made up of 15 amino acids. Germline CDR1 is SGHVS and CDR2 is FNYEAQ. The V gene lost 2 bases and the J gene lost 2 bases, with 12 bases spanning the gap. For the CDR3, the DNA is TGTGCCAGCAGCTTAAGTCAGGGGACAAACTATGGCTACACCTTC. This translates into CASSLSQGTNYGYTF.

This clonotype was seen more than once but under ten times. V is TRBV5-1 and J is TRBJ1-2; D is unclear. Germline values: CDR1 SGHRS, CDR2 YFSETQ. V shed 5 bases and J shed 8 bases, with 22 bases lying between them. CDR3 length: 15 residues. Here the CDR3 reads CASSVMLGPPGGYTF. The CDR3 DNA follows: TGCGCCAGCAGTGTTATGTTAGGACCCCCTGGCGGCTACACCTTC.

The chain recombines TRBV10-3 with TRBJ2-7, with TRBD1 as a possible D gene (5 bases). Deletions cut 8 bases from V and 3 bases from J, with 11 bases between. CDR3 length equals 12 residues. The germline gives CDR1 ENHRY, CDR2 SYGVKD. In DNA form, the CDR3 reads TGTGCCATCTCTTCAGGGTACTACGAGCAGTACTTC. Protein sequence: CAISSGYYEQYF.

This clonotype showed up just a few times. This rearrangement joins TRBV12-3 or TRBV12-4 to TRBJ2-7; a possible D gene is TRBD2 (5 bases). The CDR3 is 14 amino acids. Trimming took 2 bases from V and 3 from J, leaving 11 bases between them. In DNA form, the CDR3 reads TGTGCCAGCAGTTTATCCGGGATGTACTACGAGCAGTACTTC. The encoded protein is CASSLSGMYYEQYF.

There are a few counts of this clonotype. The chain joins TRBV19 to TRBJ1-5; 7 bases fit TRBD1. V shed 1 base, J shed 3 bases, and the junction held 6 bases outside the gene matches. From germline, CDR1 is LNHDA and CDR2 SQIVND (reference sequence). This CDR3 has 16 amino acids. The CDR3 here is CASSIVGQELNQPQHF. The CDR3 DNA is TGTGCCAGTAGTATAGTTGGACAGGAGCTCAATCAGCCCCAGCATTTT.